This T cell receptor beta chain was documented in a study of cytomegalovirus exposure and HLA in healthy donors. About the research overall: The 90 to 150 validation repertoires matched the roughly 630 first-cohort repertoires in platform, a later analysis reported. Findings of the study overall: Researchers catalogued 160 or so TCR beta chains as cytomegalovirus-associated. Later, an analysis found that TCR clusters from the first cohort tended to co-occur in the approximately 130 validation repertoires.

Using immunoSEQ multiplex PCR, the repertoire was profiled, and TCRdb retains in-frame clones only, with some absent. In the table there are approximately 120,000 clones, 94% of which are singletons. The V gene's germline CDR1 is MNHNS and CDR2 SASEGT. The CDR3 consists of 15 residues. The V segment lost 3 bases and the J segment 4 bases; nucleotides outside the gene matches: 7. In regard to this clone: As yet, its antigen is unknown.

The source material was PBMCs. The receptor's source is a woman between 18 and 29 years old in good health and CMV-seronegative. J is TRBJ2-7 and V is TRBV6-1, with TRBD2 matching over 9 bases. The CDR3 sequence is CASSERAGGSYEQYF. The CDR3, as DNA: TGTGCCAGCAGTGAGCGAGCGGGAGGTTCGTACGAGCAGTACTTC.